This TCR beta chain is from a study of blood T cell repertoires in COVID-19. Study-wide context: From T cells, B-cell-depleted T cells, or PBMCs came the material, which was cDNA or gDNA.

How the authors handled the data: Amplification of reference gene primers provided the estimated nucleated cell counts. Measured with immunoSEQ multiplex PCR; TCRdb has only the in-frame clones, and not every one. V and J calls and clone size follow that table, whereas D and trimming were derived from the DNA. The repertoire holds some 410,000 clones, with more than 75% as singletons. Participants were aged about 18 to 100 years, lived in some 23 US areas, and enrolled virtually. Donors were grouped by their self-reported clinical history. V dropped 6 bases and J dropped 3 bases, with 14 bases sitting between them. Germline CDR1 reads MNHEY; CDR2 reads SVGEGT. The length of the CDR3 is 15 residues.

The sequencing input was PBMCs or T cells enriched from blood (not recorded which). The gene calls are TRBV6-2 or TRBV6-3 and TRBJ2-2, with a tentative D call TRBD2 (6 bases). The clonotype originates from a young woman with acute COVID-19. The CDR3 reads CASSLRGWDTGELFF. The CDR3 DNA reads TGTGCCAGCAGCCTTCGGGGGTGGGACACCGGGGAGCTGTTTTTT.